This entry describes one T cell receptor beta chain. Its matching antigen is unknown. This entry belongs to a study of CD8+ T cells in alopecia areata. Study-wide context: The study gave tofacitinib for 6 to 18 months, then 6 months off drug.

Once RNA had been extracted, it was reverse transcribed into cDNA to act as the sequencing template. Data came from immunoSEQ multiplex PCR; TCRdb stores just in-frame clones and leaves some out. Found here are about 99,000 clones, under 90% of them singletons; the top ten hold around 10%. General study findings and limits: Lesional tissue from the scalp (especially in alopecia totalis/universalis) showed higher clonality than normal scalp. Many expanded lesional clones persisted in scalp and blood during tofacitinib.

As for treatment: oral pan-JAK inhibitor, 5-10 mg twice daily. The TCR comes from a human donor with alopecia areata. Sequenced material: CD8+ T cells sorted from blood, taken at roughly week 30, from a patient treated with tofacitinib.

The CDR3: CASSQASAGGNEQFF. The CDR3 nucleotides read TGCGCCAGCAGCCAAGCAAGTGCGGGGGGCAATGAGCAGTTCTTC. This chain connects TRBV4-1 to TRBJ2-1, with 8 bases that match TRBD2. Per the germline V gene, CDR1 is MGHRA and CDR2 is YSYEKL. The CDR3 has 15 residues. V was pared by 1 base and J by 6 bases, with 5 bases of the junction left unmatched.